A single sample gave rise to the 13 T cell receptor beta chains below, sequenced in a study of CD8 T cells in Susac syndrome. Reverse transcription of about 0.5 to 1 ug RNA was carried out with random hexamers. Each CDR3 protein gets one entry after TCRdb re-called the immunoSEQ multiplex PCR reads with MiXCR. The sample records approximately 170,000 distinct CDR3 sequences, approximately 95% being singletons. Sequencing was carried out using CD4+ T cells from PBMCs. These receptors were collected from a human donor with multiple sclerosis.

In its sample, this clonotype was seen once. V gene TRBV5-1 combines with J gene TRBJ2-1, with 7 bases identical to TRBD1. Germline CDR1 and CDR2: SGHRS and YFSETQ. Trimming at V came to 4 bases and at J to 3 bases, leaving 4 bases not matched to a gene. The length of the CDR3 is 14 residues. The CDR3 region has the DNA TGCGCCAGCAGCACCGGGACAGTCTACAATGAGCAGTTCTTC. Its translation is CASSTGTVYNEQFF.

CDR3 in DNA: TGTGCCAGCAGCTCCTACAGGGGACTAGCGGAAGCCTACGAGCAGTACTTC. Its translation is CASSSYRGLAEAYEQYF. V gene TRBV7-8 combines with J gene TRBJ2-7; 11 nucleotides line up with TRBD2. The CDR3 has 17 amino acids. Germline V gene lookup returns CDR1 SGHVS and CDR2 FQNEAQ. V was pared by 4 bases and J by 2 bases, with 10 bases of the junction left unmatched.

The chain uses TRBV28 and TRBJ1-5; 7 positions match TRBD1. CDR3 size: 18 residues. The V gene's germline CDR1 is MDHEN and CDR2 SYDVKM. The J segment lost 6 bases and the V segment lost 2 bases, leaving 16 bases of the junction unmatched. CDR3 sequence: CASSLGHRGLNRFQPQHF. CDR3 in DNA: TGTGCCAGCAGTTTAGGACACAGGGGACTCAACAGGTTTCAGCCCCAGCATTTT.

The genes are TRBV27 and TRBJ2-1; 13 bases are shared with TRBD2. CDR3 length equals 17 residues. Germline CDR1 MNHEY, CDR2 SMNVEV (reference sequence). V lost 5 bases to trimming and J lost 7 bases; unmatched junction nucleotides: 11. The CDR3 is CASSLGLAGYTTNEQFF. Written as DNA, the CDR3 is TGTGCCAGCAGTCTGGGACTAGCGGGGTATACAACGAATGAGCAGTTCTTC.

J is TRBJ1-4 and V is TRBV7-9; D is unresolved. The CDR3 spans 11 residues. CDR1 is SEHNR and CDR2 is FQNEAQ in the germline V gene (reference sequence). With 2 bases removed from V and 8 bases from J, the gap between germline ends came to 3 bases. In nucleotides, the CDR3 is TGTGCCAGCAGCTTACAAGAAAAACTGTTTTTT. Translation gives CASSLQEKLFF.

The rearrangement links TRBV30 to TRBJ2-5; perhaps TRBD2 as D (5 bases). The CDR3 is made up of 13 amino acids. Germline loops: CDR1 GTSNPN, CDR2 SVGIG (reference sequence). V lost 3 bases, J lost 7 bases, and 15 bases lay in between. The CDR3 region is CAWRETDGGTQYF. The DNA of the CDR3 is TGTGCCTGGAGAGAAACGGATGGAGGGACCCAGTACTTC.

The chain's CDR3 is CASSDRTGANEKLFF. The CDR3 DNA reads as TGCGCCAGCAGTGACCGGACAGGGGCTAATGAAAAACTGTTTTTT. The J gene is TRBJ1-4, the V gene TRBV10-1, with 9 bases identical to TRBD1. V trimming: 3 bases; J trimming: 3 bases; junction bases outside the gene matches: 2. The CDR3 is made up of 15 amino acids. CDR1 and CDR2 from the germline V gene are WNHNN and SYGVQD (reference sequence).

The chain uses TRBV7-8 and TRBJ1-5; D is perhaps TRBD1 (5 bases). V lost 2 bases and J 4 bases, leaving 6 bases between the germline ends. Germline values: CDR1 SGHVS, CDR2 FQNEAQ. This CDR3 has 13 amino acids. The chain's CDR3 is CASSLKGNQPQHF. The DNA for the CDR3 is TGTGCCAGCAGCTTAAAGGGGAATCAGCCCCAGCATTTT.

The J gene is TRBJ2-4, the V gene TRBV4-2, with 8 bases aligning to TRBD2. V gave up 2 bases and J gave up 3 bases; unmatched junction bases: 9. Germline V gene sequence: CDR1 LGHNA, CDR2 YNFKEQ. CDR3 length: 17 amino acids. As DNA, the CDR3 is TGTGCCAGCAGCCAATCCGCTAGCGGGTGGGACAAAAACATTCAGTACTTC. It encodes CASSQSASGWDKNIQYF.

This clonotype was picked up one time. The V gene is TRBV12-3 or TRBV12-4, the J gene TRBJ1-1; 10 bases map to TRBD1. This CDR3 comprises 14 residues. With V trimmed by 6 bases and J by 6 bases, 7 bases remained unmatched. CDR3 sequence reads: CASRVPGQGSEAFF. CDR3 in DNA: TGTGCCAGCAGAGTACCGGGACAGGGGTCTGAAGCTTTCTTT.

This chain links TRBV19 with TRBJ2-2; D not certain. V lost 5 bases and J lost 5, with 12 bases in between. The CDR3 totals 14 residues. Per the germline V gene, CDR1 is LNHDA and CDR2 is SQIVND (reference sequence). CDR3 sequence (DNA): TGTGCCAGTAGTTCCCCAGGAGAAACCGGGGAGCTGTTTTTT. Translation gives CASSSPGETGELFF.

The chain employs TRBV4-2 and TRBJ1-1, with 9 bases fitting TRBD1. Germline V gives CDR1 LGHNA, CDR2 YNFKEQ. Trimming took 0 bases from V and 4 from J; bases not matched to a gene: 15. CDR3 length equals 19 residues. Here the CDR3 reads CASSQDLNRGLIGGTEAFF. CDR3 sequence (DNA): TGTGCCAGCAGCCAAGATCTCAACAGGGGGCTCATAGGGGGCACTGAAGCTTTCTTT.

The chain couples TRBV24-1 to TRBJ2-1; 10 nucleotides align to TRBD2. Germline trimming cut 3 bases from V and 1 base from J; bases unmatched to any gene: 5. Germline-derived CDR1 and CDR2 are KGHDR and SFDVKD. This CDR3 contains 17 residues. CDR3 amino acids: CATSDDRSGGSYNEQFF. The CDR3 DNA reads TGTGCCACCAGTGATGATCGTAGCGGGGGGTCCTACAATGAGCAGTTCTTC.